This T cell receptor beta chain was sequenced for a study of tumor-infiltrating lymphocytes in oesophageal squamous cell carcinoma. MiXCR, run by TCRdb on the PCR reads, gives a single entry per CDR3 protein. The sample yields approximately 10,000 distinct CDR3 sequences, over 50% seen once. From germline, CDR1 is MNHNS and CDR2 SASEGT. CDR3 length: 13 residues. The clonotype comes from a male donor with esophageal squamous cell carcinoma. Input material: esophageal tumor tissue. The chain joins TRBV6-1 to TRBJ2-6; the match to TRBD1 covers 9 bases. The DNA end is a closer match to TRBJ1-2, so the J assignment may be wrong. The CDR3 bases are TGTGCCAGCAGTGTCGGGACAGGGTATGGCTACACCTTC. This translates into CASSVGTGYGYTF.